The present T cell receptor beta chain was sequenced within a study of beta chain features in type 1 diabetes. Findings of the study overall: No resolution was reached here on whether HLA type influences TCRB rearrangement. TCRB CDR3s were moderately but significantly shorter in Type 1 diabetes patients in all four CD4+ subsets.

The CDR3 runs 14 residues. V shed 5 bases and J shed 5 bases, with 13 bases lying between them. The germline gives CDR1 SNHLY, CDR2 FYNNEI. Of the isolated RNA, all was reverse transcribed, and so the sequenced material was expressed TCRB transcripts. Data came from immunoSEQ multiplex PCR; TCRdb stores just in-frame clones and leaves some out. This sample has more than 250,000 clones; about 13% occur once, and the top ten carry 0.017%. This clone was found a few times. Its target is not known. This chain joins TRBV2 and TRBJ1-5; tentative D call: TRBD1 (5 bases). The TCR comes from a man under 40 with type 1 diabetes. Sequencing was done on a sample of naive CD4+ T cells from blood. The CDR3 DNA sequence: TGTGCCAGCAGTCCCCAGGGCCCCCATCAGCCCCAGCATTTT. It encodes CASSPQGPHQPQHF.